This TCR beta chain was observed in a study of HIV-infected patients and healthy controls. No cell fractionation was done, so the repertoire covers all unsorted peripheral blood T cells. The CDR3 is 14 amino acids. This clonotype was detected once. Germline is not matched at one junction end, which may reflect a read error. Reverse transcription used 450 to 500 ng RNA and constant-region primers for alpha and beta. Using multiplexing indices, alpha and beta chain libraries were generated apart by chain-specific third strand synthesis. MiXCR, applied by TCRdb to the 5' RACE reads, yields one record per CDR3 protein. The profile shows fewer than 6,500 distinct CDR3 sequences, approximately 11% of them singletons.

The sample in question was blood, obtained before antiretroviral therapy. V gene TRBV12-3 or TRBV12-4 combines with J gene TRBJ1-3; maybe TRBD1 (6 bases). This TCR derives from an adult with HIV infection. CDR3 DNA sequence: TGTGCCAGCAGTCAGGGGAGCTCTGGAAAAACCATATATTTT. It yields the protein CASSQGSSGKTIYF.